A single count supports the clone carrying this T cell receptor (beta chain). A read error may produce the germline difference seen at one junction end. The entry originates in a study of Graves' ophthalmopathy and Graves' hyperthyroidism. Beta-chain TCR CDR3 regions were amplified from RNA transcripts. HTBI-primed RT-PCR formed the first round, and a multiplex PCR formed the second. Via MiXCR, TCRdb re-called the multiplex PCR reads, giving one row per CDR3 protein. The table lists around 1.1 million distinct CDR3 sequences, around a third of them singletons. The CDR3 is 16 residues long. CDR1 is ENHRY, CDR2 SYGVKD, per germline.

The clonotype comes from an adult man with Graves' hyperthyroidism. Material for sequencing was peripheral blood or thyroid tissue (not recorded which). The V and J genes are TRBV10-3 and TRBJ2-7, with 7 bases lining up with TRBD2. Here the CDR3 reads CASSFSSGMLSYEQYF. DNA for the CDR3: TGTGCCAGCAGTTTCTCCAGCGGGATGCTCTCCTACGAGCAGTACTTC.